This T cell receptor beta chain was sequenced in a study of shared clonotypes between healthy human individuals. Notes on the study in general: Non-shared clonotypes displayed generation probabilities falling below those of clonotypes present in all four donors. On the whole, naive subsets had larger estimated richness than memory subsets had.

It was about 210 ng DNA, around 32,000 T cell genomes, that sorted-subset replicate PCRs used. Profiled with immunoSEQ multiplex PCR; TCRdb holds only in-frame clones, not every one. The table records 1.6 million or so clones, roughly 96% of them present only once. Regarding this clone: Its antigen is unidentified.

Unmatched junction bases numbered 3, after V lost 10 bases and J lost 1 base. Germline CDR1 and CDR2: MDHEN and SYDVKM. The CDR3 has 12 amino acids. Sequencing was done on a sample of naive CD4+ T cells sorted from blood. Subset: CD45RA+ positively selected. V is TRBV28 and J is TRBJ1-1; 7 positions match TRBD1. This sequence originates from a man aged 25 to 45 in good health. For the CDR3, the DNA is TGTGCCATCCGGACAGGGAACACTGAAGCTTTCTTT. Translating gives CAIRTGNTEAFF.